These 2 T cell receptor beta chains share one sample of origin, sequenced in a study of type 1 regulatory T cells. Antigens for these TCRs are unknown. One entry per CDR3 protein results from TCRdb running MiXCR on the reads. The repertoire holds about 68,000 distinct CDR3 sequences, with around 60% as singletons. Sequencing was done on a sample of cultured T cells, either the whole culture or a sorted T cell fraction (not recorded which). Noted subset: Tr1-enriched cell product generated in vitro against host alloantigens. These receptors originate from a human donor in good health.

V and J are TRBV3-1 and TRBJ2-3, with 8 bases that match TRBD1. From germline, CDR1 is LGHDT and CDR2 YNNKEL (reference sequence). The junction had 12 bases not matched to a gene; V was cut back by 4 bases and J by 6 bases. CDR3 size: 16 residues. The CDR3 is CASSPRGQALLDTQYF. In DNA, the CDR3 is TGTGCCAGCAGCCCGCGGGGACAGGCCCTTTTGGATACGCAGTATTTT.

This clonotype occurred a few times. The V and J genes are TRBV27 and TRBJ2-1, with TRBD2 matching 9 bases. Germline CDR1 is MNHEY and CDR2 is SMNVEV (reference sequence). The trim removed 0 bases at V and 6 bases at J, leaving 15 bases unmatched. CDR3 length: 19 amino acids. Here the CDR3 DNA reads TGTGCCAGCAGTTTATCTTTCCTAGCGGGACAGATAGCAGCCAATGAGCAGTTCTTC. Its protein product is CASSLSFLAGQIAANEQFF.